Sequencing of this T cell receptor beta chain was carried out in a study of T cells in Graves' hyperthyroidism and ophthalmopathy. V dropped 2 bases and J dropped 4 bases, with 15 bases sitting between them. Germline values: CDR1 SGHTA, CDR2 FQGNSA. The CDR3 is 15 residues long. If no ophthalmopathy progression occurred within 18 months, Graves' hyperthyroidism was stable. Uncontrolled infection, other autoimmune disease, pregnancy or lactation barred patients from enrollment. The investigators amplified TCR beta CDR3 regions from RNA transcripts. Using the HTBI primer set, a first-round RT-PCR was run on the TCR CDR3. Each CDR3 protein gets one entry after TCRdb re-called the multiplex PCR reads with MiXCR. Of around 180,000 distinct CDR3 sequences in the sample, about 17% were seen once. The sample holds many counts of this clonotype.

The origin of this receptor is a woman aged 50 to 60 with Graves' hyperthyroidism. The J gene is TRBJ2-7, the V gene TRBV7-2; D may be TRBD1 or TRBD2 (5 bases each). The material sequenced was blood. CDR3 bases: TGTGCCAGCAGCTTATCCCCAGGGAGCCTTTACGAGCAGTACTTC. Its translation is CASSLSPGSLYEQYF. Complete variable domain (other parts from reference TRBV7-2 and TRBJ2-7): GAGVSQSPSNKVTEKGKDVELRCDPISGHTALYWYRQSLGQGLEFLIYFQGNSAPDKSGLPSDRFSAERTGGSVSTLTIQRTQQEDSAVYLCASSLSPGSLYEQYFGPGTRLTVT.